This T cell receptor beta chain was retrieved from a study of blood T cell repertoires in COVID-19. Study at large: Nucleic acid was either cDNA or gDNA, and it came from T cells, B-cell-depleted T cells, or PBMCs.

Enrolment of Seattle patients took place during active infection, and they were followed longitudinally. Germline CDR1 is LGHNA and CDR2 is YNFKEQ. Unmatched junction bases numbered 12, after V lost 0 bases and J lost 4 bases. The CDR3 extends over 19 amino acids. The protocol was immunoSEQ multiplex PCR, while the TCRdb copy is restricted to in-frame clones and leaves out a portion. Of approximately 210,000 clones listed, under 90% are singletons. This sequence joins TRBV4-2 and TRBJ2-5; the match to TRBD2 covers 12 bases. The sequence derives from a man between 50 and 59 years old with COVID-19, enrolled during active disease. The sequenced sample was peripheral blood. In DNA, the CDR3 is TGTGCCAGCAGCCAAGATTACCTAGCGGGGGGGCCGCGAAGAGAGACCCAGTACTTC. As protein: CASSQDYLAGGPRRETQYF.